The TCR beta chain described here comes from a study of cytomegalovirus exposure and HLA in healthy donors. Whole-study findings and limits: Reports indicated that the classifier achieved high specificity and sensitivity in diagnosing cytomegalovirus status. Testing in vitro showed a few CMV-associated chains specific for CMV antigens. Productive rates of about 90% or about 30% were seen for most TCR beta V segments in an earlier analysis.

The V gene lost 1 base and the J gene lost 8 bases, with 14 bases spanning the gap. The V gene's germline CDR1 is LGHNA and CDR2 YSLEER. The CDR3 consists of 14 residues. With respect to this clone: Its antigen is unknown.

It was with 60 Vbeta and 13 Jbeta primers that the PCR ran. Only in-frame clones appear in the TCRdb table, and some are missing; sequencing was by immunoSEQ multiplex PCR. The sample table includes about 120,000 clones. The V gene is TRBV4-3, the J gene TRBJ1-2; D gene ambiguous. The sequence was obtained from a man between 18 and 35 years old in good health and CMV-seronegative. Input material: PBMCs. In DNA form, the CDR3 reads TGCGCCAGCAGCCAAGGTTCAGGAGGTAACGGCTACACCTTC. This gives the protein CASSQGSGGNGYTF.